This T cell receptor (beta chain) was identified in a study of Tregs in tolerant kidney transplant recipients. Study conclusions and caveats: Findings come from small patient numbers and require larger validation.

Unstimulated Tregs (CD4+CD25+CD127-) and CD4+CD25- non-Tregs were sorted from PBMCs. This CDR3 comprises 16 residues. Trimming shortened V by 0 bases and J by 0 bases, and 11 bases separated the two germline ends. Germline lookup yields CDR1 SGHDT and CDR2 YYEEEE. A remark on this clone: Antigen specificity is unknown.

Sequencing was performed with immunoSEQ multiplex PCR; in TCRdb, only in-frame clones are kept and a portion is missing. Of approximately 98,000 clones detected, nearly 90% appear once; the ten largest clones hold approximately 0.35%. The material sequenced was CD4+ T cells from blood, taken before the transplant. The V gene is TRBV5-6, the J gene TRBJ2-3; unclear D gene. This clonotype originated in a human donor who received a combined kidney and bone marrow transplant. CDR3 DNA sequence: TGTGCCAGCAGCTTGGTACAGCTCTTTAGCACAGATACGCAGTATTTT. This encodes CASSLVQLFSTDTQYF.